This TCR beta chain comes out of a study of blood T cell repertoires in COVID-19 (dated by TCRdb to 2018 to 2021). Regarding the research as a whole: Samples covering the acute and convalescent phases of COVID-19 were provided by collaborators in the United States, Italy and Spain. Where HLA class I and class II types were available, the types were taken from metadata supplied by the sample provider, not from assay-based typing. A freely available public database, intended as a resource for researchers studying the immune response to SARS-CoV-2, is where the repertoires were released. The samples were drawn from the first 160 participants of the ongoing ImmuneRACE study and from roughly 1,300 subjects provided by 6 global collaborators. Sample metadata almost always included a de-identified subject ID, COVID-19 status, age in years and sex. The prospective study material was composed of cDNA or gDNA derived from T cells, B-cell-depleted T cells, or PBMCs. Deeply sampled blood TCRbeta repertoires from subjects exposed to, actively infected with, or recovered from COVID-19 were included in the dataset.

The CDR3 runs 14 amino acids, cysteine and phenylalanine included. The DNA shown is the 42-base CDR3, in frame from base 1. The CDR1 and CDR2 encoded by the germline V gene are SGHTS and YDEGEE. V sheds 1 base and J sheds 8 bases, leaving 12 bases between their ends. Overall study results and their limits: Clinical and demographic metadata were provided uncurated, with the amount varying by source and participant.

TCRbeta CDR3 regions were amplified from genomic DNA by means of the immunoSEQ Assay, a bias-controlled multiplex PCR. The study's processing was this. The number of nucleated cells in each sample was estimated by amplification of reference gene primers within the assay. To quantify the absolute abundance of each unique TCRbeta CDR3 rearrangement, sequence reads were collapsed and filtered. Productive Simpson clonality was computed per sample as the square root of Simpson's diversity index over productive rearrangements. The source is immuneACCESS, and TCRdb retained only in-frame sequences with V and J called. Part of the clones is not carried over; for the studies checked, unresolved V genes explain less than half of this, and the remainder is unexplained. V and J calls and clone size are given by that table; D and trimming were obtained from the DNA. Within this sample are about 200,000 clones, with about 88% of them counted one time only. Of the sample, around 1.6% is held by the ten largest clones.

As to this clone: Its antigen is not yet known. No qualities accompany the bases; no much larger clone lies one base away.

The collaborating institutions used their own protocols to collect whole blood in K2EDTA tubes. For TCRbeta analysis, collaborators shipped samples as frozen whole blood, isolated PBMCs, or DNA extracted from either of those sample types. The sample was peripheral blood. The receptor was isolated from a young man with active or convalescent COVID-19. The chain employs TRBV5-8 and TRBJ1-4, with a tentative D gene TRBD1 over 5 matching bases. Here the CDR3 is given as CASSLMGQGEKLFF. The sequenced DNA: TGTGCCAGCAGCTTGATGGGGCAAGGGGAAAAACTGTTTTTT.